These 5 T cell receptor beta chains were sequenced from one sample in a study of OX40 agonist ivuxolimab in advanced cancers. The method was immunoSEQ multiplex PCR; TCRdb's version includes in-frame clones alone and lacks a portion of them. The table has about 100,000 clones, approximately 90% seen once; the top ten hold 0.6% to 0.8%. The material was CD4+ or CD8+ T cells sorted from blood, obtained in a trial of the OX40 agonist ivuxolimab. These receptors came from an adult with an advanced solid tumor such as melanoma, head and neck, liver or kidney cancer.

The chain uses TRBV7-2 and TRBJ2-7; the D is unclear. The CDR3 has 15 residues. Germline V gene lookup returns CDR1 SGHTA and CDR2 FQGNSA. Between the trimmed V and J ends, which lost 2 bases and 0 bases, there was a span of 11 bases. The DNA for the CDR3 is TGTGCCAGCAGCTTATTCAAGGGATCCTCCTACGAGCAGTACTTC. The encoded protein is CASSLFKGSSYEQYF.

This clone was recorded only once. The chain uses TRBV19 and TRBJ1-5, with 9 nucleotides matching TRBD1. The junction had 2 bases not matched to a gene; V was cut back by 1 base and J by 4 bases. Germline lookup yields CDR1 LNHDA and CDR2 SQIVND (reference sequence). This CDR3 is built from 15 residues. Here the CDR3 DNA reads TGTGCCAGTAGTATAGGTGGGACAGGGAATCAGCCCCAGCATTTT. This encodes CASSIGGTGNQPQHF.

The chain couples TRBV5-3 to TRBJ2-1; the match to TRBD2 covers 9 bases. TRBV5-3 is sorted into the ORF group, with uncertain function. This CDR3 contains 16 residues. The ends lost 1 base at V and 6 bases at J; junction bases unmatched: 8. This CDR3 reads CARSLRREGRGNEQFF. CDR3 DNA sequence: TGTGCCAGAAGCTTGCGGCGGGAGGGCCGGGGCAATGAGCAGTTCTTC.

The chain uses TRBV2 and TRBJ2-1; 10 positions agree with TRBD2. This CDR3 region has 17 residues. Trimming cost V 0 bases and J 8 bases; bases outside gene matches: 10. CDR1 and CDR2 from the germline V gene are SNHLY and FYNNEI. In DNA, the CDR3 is TGTGCCAGCAGTGAAGCTGAAAGCGGGAGGGCCATATATGAGCAGTTCTTC. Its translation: CASSEAESGRAIYEQFF.

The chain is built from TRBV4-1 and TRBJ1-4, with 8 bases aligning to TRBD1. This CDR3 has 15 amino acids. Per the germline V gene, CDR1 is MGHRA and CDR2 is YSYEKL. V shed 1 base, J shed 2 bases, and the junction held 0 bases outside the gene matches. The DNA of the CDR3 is TGCGCCAGCAGCCAAGGACAGGGGACTAATGAAAAACTGTTTTTT. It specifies CASSQGQGTNEKLFF.